A selection of T cell receptor beta chains follows, all from one sample in a study of blood T cells in healthy people across ages. TCRdb redid the calling of the 5' RACE reads with MiXCR, one entry per CDR3 protein. The sample contains about 800,000 distinct CDR3 sequences, around a quarter of which appear only once. These data were likewise used in another study, on T cells of mothers and their children.

Input material: blood. Every receptor here comes from a boy younger than 18 in good health. CDR3s include the opening cysteine and the closing phenylalanine or tryptophan. A D gene is named only where the DNA matches it firmly. The size entry is marked missing in some rows and otherwise reads once, few, many or a size class.

few	TRBV6-1	TRBJ2-5	NA	CASSPQGPVSGVYF	TGTGCCAGCAGCCCCCAAGGCCCCGTTTCGGGTGTCTACTTC
few	TRBV28	TRBJ2-2	TRBD1	CASSPSQGANTGELFF	TGTGCCAGCAGTCCCTCACAGGGGGCGAACACCGGGGAGCTGTTTTTT
many	TRBV7-9	TRBJ2-1	TRBD1	CASITGQANNEQFF	TGTGCCAGCATTACGGGACAGGCAAACAATGAGCAGTTCTTC
NA	TRBV5-1	TRBJ2-5	TRBD1	CASRGQGSSETQYF	TGCGCCAGCAGAGGACAGGGTTCGTCAGAGACCCAGTACTTC
NA	TRBV4-3	TRBJ2-2	TRBD2	CASSQEPSTSGGFGERFF	TGCGCCAGCAGCCAGGAACCCAGCACTAGCGGGGGGTTCGGGGAGCGGTTTTTT
few	TRBV19	TRBJ1-5	NA	CASSTAGTASNQPQHF	TGTGCCAGTAGTACTGCCGGGACTGCTAGCAATCAGCCCCAGCATTTT
few	TRBV14	TRBJ2-5	NA	CASSQDPGYQETQYF	TGTGCCAGCAGCCAAGATCCGGGGTACCAAGAGACCCAGTACTTC
NA	TRBV6-6	TRBJ2-7	TRBD2	CASSPLTSGGYYEQYF	TGTGCCAGCAGCCCCCTGACTAGCGGGGGGTATTACGAGCAGTACTTC
few	TRBV7-7	TRBJ2-2	NA	CASSLTGSNTGELFF	TGTGCTAGCAGCTTAACGGGGTCGAACACCGGGGAGCTGTTTTTT
NA	TRBV18	TRBJ2-5	TRBD2	CASSPSLAGGETQYF	TGTGCCAGCTCACCATCGCTAGCGGGAGGAGAGACCCAGTACTTC
many	TRBV7-6	TRBJ2-5	NA	CASSLGRDQETQYF	TGTGCCAGCAGCTTAGGCAGGGACCAAGAGACCCAGTACTTC
few	TRBV28	TRBJ2-7	NA	CASSFSAEPYEQYF	TGTGCCAGCAGTTTCTCAGCGGAGCCCTACGAGCAGTACTTC
many	TRBV7-2	TRBJ2-5	NA	CASSLGRQETQYF	TGTGCCAGCAGTTTAGGAAGACAAGAGACCCAGTACTTC
NA	TRBV20-1	TRBJ2-1	NA	CSATTNPYNEQFF	TGCAGTGCAACGACCAACCCATACAATGAGCAGTTCTTC
few	TRBV20-1	TRBJ2-7	TRBD1	CSAQDRSSSYEQYF	TGCAGTGCACAGGACAGGTCGAGCTCCTACGAGCAGTACTTC
NA	TRBV28	TRBJ2-4	TRBD2	CASSLSLAVRMGRLYF	TGTGCCAGCAGTTTGTCTCTAGCGGTAAGGATGGGACGATTGTACTTC
NA	TRBV11-2	TRBJ2-5	TRBD2	CASSSGTKIRETQYF	TGTGCCAGCAGCTCCGGGACTAAAATAAGGGAGACCCAGTACTTC
few	TRBV6-6	TRBJ2-7	NA	CASSYSDSYEQYF	TGTGCCAGCAGTTATTCTGACAGCTACGAGCAGTACTTC
NA	TRBV28	TRBJ2-5	TRBD1	CASGTGTGGRETQYF	TGTGCCAGCGGGACCGGGACAGGGGGCCGGGAGACCCAGTACTTC
NA	TRBV28	TRBJ2-5	TRBD2	CASSKALPRGLAALETQYF	TGTGCCAGCAGCAAAGCCCTCCCCCGGGGACTAGCCGCGTTAGAGACCCAGTACTTC
NA	TRBV29-1	TRBJ2-7	NA	CSVEDGGAEQYF	TGCAGCGTTGAAGATGGGGGGGCCGAGCAGTACTTC
NA	TRBV5-5	TRBJ1-6	NA	CASSFRDASSYNSPLHF	TGTGCCAGCAGCTTTAGGGACGCAAGCTCCTATAATTCACCCCTCCACTTT
NA	TRBV7-9	TRBJ2-1	NA	CASNLQGVGYNEQFF	TGTGCCAGCAACTTACAGGGCGTCGGCTACAATGAGCAGTTCTTC
NA	TRBV18	TRBJ1-1	NA	CASSPMATDYTEAFF	TGTGCCAGCTCACCAATGGCGACAGACTACACTGAAGCTTTCTTT
NA	TRBV7-8	TRBJ2-3	TRBD2	CASSLWGGSTDTQYF	TGTGCCAGCAGCTTATGGGGGGGGAGCACAGATACGCAGTATTTT
NA	TRBV27	TRBJ1-1	NA	CASSSAGLRNTEAFF	TGTGCCAGCAGTTCAGCAGGGCTCAGGAACACTGAAGCTTTCTTT
NA	TRBV12-3/TRBV12-4	TRBJ2-7	NA	CASSLSPSEQYF	TGTGCCAGCAGTTTGAGTCCCTCCGAGCAGTACTTC
NA	TRBV30	TRBJ2-2	NA	CAWSVPGELFF	TGTGCCTGGAGTGTACCAGGGGAGCTGTTTTTT
few	TRBV2	TRBJ2-4	NA	CASSEEEQYF	TGTGCCAGCAGTGAGGAGGAGCAGTACTTC
NA	TRBV12-3/TRBV12-4	TRBJ1-4	NA	CASSHSGTGGEKLFF	TGTGCCAGCAGCCACTCCGGGACTGGGGGTGAAAAACTGTTTTTT
NA	TRBV6-1	TRBJ1-1	NA	CASSPRMGKQSGTEAFF	TGTGCCAGCAGCCCCCGGATGGGGAAACAGTCGGGCACTGAAGCTTTCTTT
NA	TRBV2	TRBJ2-1	TRBD1	CASRGQSSYNEQFF	TGTGCCAGCAGGGGACAGAGCTCCTACAATGAGCAGTTCTTC
NA	TRBV28	TRBJ2-5	TRBD1	CASSHEGQGFEQCF	TGTGCCAGCAGCCACGAGGGACAGGGATTCGAGCAGTGCTTC
NA	TRBV4-2	TRBJ2-1	TRBD2	CASSQDQAGEKDEQFF	TGTGCCAGCAGCCAAGACCAAGCGGGGGAAAAGGATGAGCAGTTCTTC
many	TRBV29-1	TRBJ2-5	TRBD2	CSGTSGEETQYF	TGCAGTGGGACTAGCGGGGAAGAGACCCAGTACTTC
NA	TRBV30	TRBJ2-7	NA	CAWSRGTWASEQYF	TGTGCCTGGAGTCGAGGGACATGGGCGTCCGAGCAGTACTTC
NA	TRBV27	TRBJ2-7	TRBD1	CASSTDRGTYEQYF	TGTGCCAGCAGTACCGACAGGGGGACCTACGAGCAGTACTTC
NA	TRBV6-2/TRBV6-3	TRBJ2-2	TRBD2	CASSYWGLATGELFF	TGTGCCAGCAGTTACTGGGGACTAGCGACCGGGGAGCTGTTTTTT